These T cell receptor beta chains were read from a single sample in a study of shared clonotypes between healthy human individuals. This table comes from immunoSEQ multiplex PCR, and its TCRdb copy is limited to in-frame clones, with some not included. The sample holds roughly 590,000 clones, nearly 97% seen once. The sequencing sample was made of naive CD8+ T cells sorted from blood. These receptors were obtained from a woman aged 25 to 39 in good health. CDR3s include the opening cysteine and the closing phenylalanine or tryptophan. A D gene is named only where the DNA matches it firmly. Not every row has a clone size; where given, it reads once, few, many or a size class.

j_gene	abundance	v_gene	d_gene	CDR3nt	CDR3aa
TRBJ2-1	.	TRBV27	TRBD1	TGTGCCAGCAGGCACCCACGACAGGGGGGATACAATGAGCAGTTCTTC	CASRHPRQGGYNEQFF
TRBJ2-7	.	TRBV27	.	TGTGCCAGCAGTTTATATGGTGGTGGAGATGGTGAGCAGTACTTC	CASSLYGGGDGEQYF
TRBJ2-2	.	TRBV16	TRBD2	TGTGCCAGCAGCCAATTTCTAGCGGGGAACACCGGGGAGCTGTTTTTT	CASSQFLAGNTGELFF
TRBJ1-5	.	TRBV5-5	.	TGTGCCAGCAGCTTGGGACTCCCAGGGCCCCAGCATTTT	CASSLGLPGPQHF
TRBJ2-7	.	TRBV11-2	TRBD1	TGTGCCAGCAGCTTACACGTGGTAGGGACAGGGGTTTTCGAGCAGTACTTC	CASSLHVVGTGVFEQYF
TRBJ2-7	.	TRBV5-1	TRBD2	TGCGCCAGCAGCTTGCCTAGCGGGACGAACTCCTACGAGCAGTACTTC	CASSLPSGTNSYEQYF
TRBJ2-3	.	TRBV15	.	TGTGCCACCAGCAGAGAGGGACTTGGCGCGGATACGCAGTATTTT	CATSREGLGADTQYF
TRBJ1-3	.	TRBV7-8	.	TGTGCCAGCAGCTTAACCGGGTCTGGAAACACCATATATTTT	CASSLTGSGNTIYF
TRBJ1-1	.	TRBV10-2	TRBD1	TGCGCCAGCAGAGGGGACAGGGTCACTGAAGCTTTCTTT	CASRGDRVTEAFF
TRBJ2-2	.	TRBV28	.	TGTGCCAGCAGCACCGGCGGGAACACCGGGGAGCTGTTTTTT	CASSTGGNTGELFF
TRBJ2-7	.	TRBV30	.	TGTGCCTGGAGTGTGGAACAGGGCTTTTACGAGCAGTACTTC	CAWSVEQGFYEQYF
TRBJ2-2	once	TRBV2	.	TGTGCCAGCAATGCAGGGGACAACACCGGGGAGCTGTTTTTT	CASNAGDNTGELFF
TRBJ2-5	once	TRBV14	.	TGTGCCAGCAGCCAAGGCCCTAGGAGGGGTTGGGAGACCCAGTACTTC	CASSQGPRRGWETQYF
TRBJ2-7	once	TRBV27	.	TGTGCCAGCAGTTCCCTGAGCTCCTACGAGCAGTACTTC	CASSSLSSYEQYF
TRBJ2-2	few	TRBV29-1	TRBD2	TGCATAGCCGGGACTAGCGGGAGTGTCGGGGAGCTGTTTTTT	CIAGTSGSVGELFF
TRBJ2-3	.	TRBV11-2	TRBD2	TGTGCCAGCAGGGCTAGGGGACTAGCGACCCGAAGCACAGATACGCAGTATTTT	CASRARGLATRSTDTQYF
TRBJ2-7	.	TRBV2	.	TGTGCCAGCAGTTTCGGGTTCGCCTACGAGCAGTACTTC	CASSFGFAYEQYF
TRBJ2-1	.	TRBV7-3	.	TGTGCCAGCAGCTTAAAACAGGGCCAATACAATGAGCAGTTCTTC	CASSLKQGQYNEQFF
TRBJ2-1	.	TRBV7-6	TRBD2	TGTGCCAGCAGCCATGGACTAGACAGTGAGCAGTTCTTC	CASSHGLDSEQFF
TRBJ2-7	once	TRBV7-8	.	TGTGCCAGCAGTTCATCGGGACTCACGGAGGCCCGGACTACTTACGAGCAGTACTTC	CASSSSGLTEARTTYEQYF
TRBJ1-1	.	TRBV27	.	TGTGCCAGCAGTTTGAGGCACATGAACACTGAAGCTTTCTTT	CASSLRHMNTEAFF
TRBJ1-4	few	TRBV2	.	TGTGCCAGCAGTGAACCGAACGACCCGAATGAAAAACTGTTTTTT	CASSEPNDPNEKLFF